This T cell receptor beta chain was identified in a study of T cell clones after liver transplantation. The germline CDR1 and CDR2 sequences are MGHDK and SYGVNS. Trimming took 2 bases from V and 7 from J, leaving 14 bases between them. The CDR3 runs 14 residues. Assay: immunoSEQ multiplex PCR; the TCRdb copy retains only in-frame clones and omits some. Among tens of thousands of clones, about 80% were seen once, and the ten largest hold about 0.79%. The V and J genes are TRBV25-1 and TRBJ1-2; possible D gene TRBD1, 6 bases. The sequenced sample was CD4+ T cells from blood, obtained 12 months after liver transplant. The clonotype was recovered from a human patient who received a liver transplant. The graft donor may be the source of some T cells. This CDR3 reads CASSEHSRGSGYTF. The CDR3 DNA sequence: TGTGCCAGCAGTGAACACTCCAGGGGTAGTGGCTACACCTTC.